A single sample gave rise to the 24 T cell receptor beta chains below, sequenced in a study of blood T cells in healthy people across ages. With a J-beta primer mix and a sample-barcoded 5' primer, a second PCR ran about 6 to 11 cycles. One entry per CDR3 protein, called by TCRdb with MiXCR from the 5' RACE reads. The sample has roughly 830,000 distinct CDR3 sequences, around 62% seen once. The material sequenced was blood. Source of these receptors: a man aged 30 to 45 in good health.

V gene TRBV20-1 combines with J gene TRBJ2-3, with 7 nucleotides matching TRBD2. The germline V gene has CDR1 DFQATT and CDR2 SNEGSKA (reference sequence). This CDR3 comprises 13 residues. Trimming took 1 base from V and 6 from J; bases not matched to a gene: 4. The CDR3 region has the DNA TGCAGTGCTAGAGGACTAGCAGTGGATACGCAGTATTTT. It specifies CSARGLAVDTQYF.

The chain couples TRBV11-3 to TRBJ2-3; possible D gene TRBD1, 6 bases. The CDR3 contains 15 residues. V lost 2 bases and J 2 bases, leaving 11 bases between the germline ends. Germline CDR1 and CDR2: SGHNT and YENEEA. The CDR3 is CASSLTGFNTDTQYF. CDR3 coding DNA: TGTGCCAGCAGCTTAACAGGGTTTAACACAGATACGCAGTATTTT.

This clonotype was counted a few times. The rearrangement joins TRBV15 to TRBJ1-1, with a weak D call TRBD1 (6 bases). CDR1 is LNHNV, CDR2 YYDKDF, per germline (reference sequence). V was pared by 2 bases and J by 5 bases, with 9 bases between. There are 13 residues in the CDR3. CDR3 nucleotides: TGTGCCACCAGCAGACCCCAGGGGACTGAAGCTTTCTTT. As protein: CATSRPQGTEAFF.

The rearrangement links TRBV19 to TRBJ2-7, with a possible D match to TRBD1 (6 bases). Per germline, CDR1 LNHDA and CDR2 SQIVND (reference sequence). The CDR3 spans 15 residues. With 3 bases removed from V and 2 bases from J, the gap between germline ends came to 14 bases. CDR3 region: CASSIIGGRTYEQYF. The CDR3 nucleotides are TGTGCCAGTAGTATTATTGGGGGCAGGACCTACGAGCAGTACTTC. Together with reference TRBV19 and TRBJ2-7, the CDR3 gives the full variable domain: DGGITQSPKYLFRKEGQNVTLSCEQNLNHDAMYWYRQDPGQGLRLIYYSQIVNDFQKGDIAEGYSVSREKKESFPLTVTSAQKNPTAFYLCASSIIGGRTYEQYFGPGTRLTVT.

As DNA, the CDR3 is TGTGCCAGTGCCGTTTCAGCAGATACGCAGTATTTT. This sequence encodes CASAVSADTQYF. The chain employs TRBV9 and TRBJ2-3; no clear D. V gave up 8 bases and J gave up 4 bases, with 11 bases separating them. Germline V gives CDR1 SGDLS, CDR2 YYNGEE. The CDR3 length is 12 residues.

The J gene is TRBJ2-1, the V gene TRBV18; possible D gene TRBD1, 5 bases. The CDR3 runs 15 residues. CDR1 and CDR2 (germline): KGHSH, LQKENI. Trimming shortened V by 5 bases and J by 1 base, and 12 bases separated the two germline ends. CDR3 region: CASSIGANSYNEQFF. In DNA form, the CDR3 reads TGTGCCAGCTCAATAGGGGCTAATTCCTACAATGAGCAGTTCTTC.

This clonotype was picked up one time. J is TRBJ2-7 and V is TRBV4-1, with D maybe TRBD2 (6 bases). The better agreement between TRBJ2-5 and the DNA end casts doubt on the J call. There are 14 residues in the CDR3. Per germline, CDR1 MGHRA and CDR2 YSYEKL. Here the CDR3 reads CASSLTRPPETQYF. The CDR3 bases are TGCGCCAGCAGCCTGACTAGGCCTCCAGAGACCCAGTACTTC.

The chain uses TRBV7-8 and TRBJ2-2, with 8 bases matching TRBD2. This CDR3 region has 17 residues. V shed 2 bases and J 0 bases; nucleotides not matched to a gene: 5. CDR1 and CDR2 (germline): SGHVS, FQNEAQ. CDR3 DNA: TGTGCCAGCAGCTTACGCGGGGGGAACGCGAACACCGGGGAGCTGTTTTTT. It codes for CASSLRGGNANTGELFF.

Points on this clonotype: The junction departs from germline at one end; a sequencing error may be responsible. The chain recombines TRBV29-1 with TRBJ2-5; weak D call: TRBD1 (6 bases). Germline V gives CDR1 SQVTM, CDR2 ANQGSEA. The CDR3 length is 13 residues. The CDR3 protein is CSVEADRRETQYF. CDR3 sequence (DNA): TGCAGCGTGGAAGCCGACAGGAGGGAGACCCAGTACTTC.

The gene calls are TRBV12-3 or TRBV12-4 and TRBJ2-3; TRBD1 agrees at 10 bases. The J segment lost 6 bases and the V segment lost 6 bases, leaving 3 bases of the junction unmatched. The CDR3 has 13 amino acids. The CDR3 spells CASSDRGHDTQYF. CDR3 DNA sequence: TGTGCCAGCAGCGACAGGGGGCACGATACGCAGTATTTT.

The rearrangement uses TRBV7-3 and TRBJ2-5, with D possibly TRBD1 on 6 matching bases. Germline V gives CDR1 SGHTA, CDR2 FQGTGA. The V gene lost 2 bases and the J gene lost 4 bases, with 14 bases spanning the gap. The CDR3 loop spans 15 amino acids. The CDR3 DNA sequence: TGTGCCAGCAGCTTATTAGGGGGAAGTGGAGAGACCCAGTACTTC. Translation gives CASSLLGGSGETQYF. Drawing the rest from reference TRBV7-3 and TRBJ2-5, the complete variable domain is GAGVSQTPSNKVTEKGKYVELRCDPISGHTALYWYRQSLGQGPEFLIYFQGTGAADDSGLPNDRFFAVRPEGSVSTLKIQRTERGDSAVYLCASSLLGGSGETQYFGPGTRLLVL.

This rearrangement joins TRBV9 to TRBJ1-2, with TRBD1 as a possible D gene (5 bases). CDR3 length: 14 amino acids. V was cut by 2 bases and J by 1 base, with 9 bases left in between. In germline, CDR1 is SGDLS, CDR2 YYNGEE. CDR3 DNA: TGTGCCAGCAGCGTCGGACACATTAACTATGGCTACACCTTC. This codes for CASSVGHINYGYTF.

This clonotype has just one count. One end of the junction does not line up with germline, which may come from a read error. This sequence joins TRBV7-6 and TRBJ1-2; 10 nucleotides align to TRBD1. CDR1 SGHVS and CDR2 FNYEAQ come from the germline V gene. The CDR3 runs 11 residues. CDR3 bases: TGCTGGGTAGGGGACAGGGGTAGCTACACCTTC. Translation gives CWVGDRGSYTF.

The V and J genes are TRBV3-1 and TRBJ2-1; no definite D call. The germline V gene has CDR1 LGHDT and CDR2 YNNKEL (reference sequence). This CDR3 is built from 12 residues. The V end lost 10 bases, the J end lost 3 bases, and 10 bases lay between the germline ends. Here the CDR3 DNA reads TGTGCCACCCCTCTCCTCTACAATGAGCAGTTCTTC. It codes for CATPLLYNEQFF.

Regarding this clonotype: Its ends do not fully match the called genes, so a read error is possible. This sequence joins TRBV6-4 and TRBJ2-4; either TRBD1 or TRBD2 may supply D (5 bases each). The tail of the sequence fits TRBJ2-7 better, so the J call may be wrong. Germline-derived CDR1 and CDR2 are MRHNA and SNTAGT. The CDR3 is 17 amino acids. Here the CDR3 reads CASSEVWGKKKQYEQYF. CDR3 sequence (DNA): TGTGCCAGTAGTGAAGTTTGGGGGAAAAAGAAGCAATACGAGCAGTACTTC.

V gene TRBV29-1 combines with J gene TRBJ2-1, with D perhaps TRBD1 (6 bases). The CDR3 sequence is 17 residues long. V was clipped by 5 bases and J by 0 bases, with 20 bases between them. Germline CDR1 is SQVTM and CDR2 is ANQGSEA. The CDR3 sequence is CSVYVFGQSSSYNEQFF. DNA for the CDR3: TGCAGCGTTTATGTATTTGGACAGTCCAGCTCCTACAATGAGCAGTTCTTC.

The rearrangement uses TRBV6-2 or TRBV6-3 and TRBJ2-3, with 11 bases lining up with TRBD2. The V gene end was trimmed by 5 bases and the J gene end by 2 bases; junction bases not matched to a gene: 6. Germline V gene sequence: CDR1 MNHEY, CDR2 SVGEGT. This CDR3 has 16 residues. CDR3 sequence (DNA): TGTGCCAGCAGTGCCCCGGGACTAGCGGACACAGATACGCAGTATTTT. Its translation is CASSAPGLADTDTQYF.

The CDR3 DNA reads as TGTGCCAGCAGTTTATCAGGGCCCGCCTACGAGCAGTACTTC. Translating gives CASSLSGPAYEQYF. The rearrangement links TRBV12-3 or TRBV12-4 to TRBJ2-5; D is possibly TRBD1 (5 bases). The J call may be wrong; the DNA end is better matched by TRBJ2-7. The CDR3 runs to 14 residues.

The CDR3 DNA is TGTGCCAGCAGTTACTCGGTGGGGGAAGGCGCTGAAGCTTTCTTT. Protein sequence: CASSYSVGEGAEAFF. The rearrangement links TRBV6-5 to TRBJ1-1; TRBD1 might be the D (5 bases). The CDR3 spans 15 residues. Trimming removed 0 bases at V and 6 bases at J, with 14 bases between. The germline CDR1 and CDR2 sequences are MNHEY and SVGAGI.

Concerning this clonotype itself: The junction departs from germline at one end; a sequencing error may be responsible. The chain has TRBV16 and TRBJ2-6; D is undetermined. CDR1 is KGHSY, CDR2 FQNENV, per germline. There are 14 residues in the CDR3. CDR3 coding DNA: TGTGCCAGCGGAACTTCACTTGGGGTCAACGTCCTGACTTTC. Encoded protein: CASGTSLGVNVLTF.

V gene TRBV4-1 combines with J gene TRBJ1-1; D is uncertain. CDR1 is MGHRA, CDR2 YSYEKL, per germline. V dropped 3 bases and J dropped 1 base, with 12 bases sitting between them. The CDR3 length is 15 residues. This CDR3 reads CASSQWSVANTEAFF. In nucleotides, the CDR3 is TGCGCCAGCAGCCAGTGGTCGGTGGCGAACACTGAAGCTTTCTTT.

This clonotype showed up just a few times. One junction end does not reproduce the germline sequence, and a read error may be involved. The rearrangement uses TRBV5-1 and TRBJ2-4, with unresolved D. The germline gives CDR1 SGHRS, CDR2 YFSETQ. The CDR3 is 14 residues long. CDR3 coding DNA: TGCGCCAGCAGCCCCGGGCCTACCAAGAACATTCAGTACTTC. It translates to CASSPGPTKNIQYF.

The rearrangement links TRBV7-2 to TRBJ2-5; a weak D match, TRBD1 (7 bases). Deletions cut 3 bases from V and 1 base from J, with 15 bases between. The germline gives CDR1 SGHTA, CDR2 FQGNSA. CDR3 size: 16 residues. CDR3: CASSFSGAGGQETQYF. Here the CDR3 DNA reads TGTGCCAGCAGCTTTTCGGGAGCAGGGGGCCAAGAGACCCAGTACTTC.

The chain uses TRBV4-3 and TRBJ2-1, with 9 bases matching TRBD2. The J segment lost 3 bases and the V segment lost 6 bases, leaving 6 bases of the junction unmatched. The CDR3 is 15 residues long. The germline V gene has CDR1 LGHNA and CDR2 YSLEER. The CDR3 loop reads CASRGLAFGYNEQFF. The CDR3 DNA is TGCGCCAGCAGGGGACTAGCATTCGGCTACAATGAGCAGTTCTTC.